In its sample, the clone carrying this T cell receptor (beta chain) was seen many times. The target antigen is unknown. TCRdb processed the RT-PCR reads anew with MiXCR; each CDR3 protein has one entry. The sample lists around 470,000 distinct CDR3 sequences, approximately 6.9% occurring once. This sample was included in a study of response to subunit inactivated influenza vaccine. Whole-study results and caveats: Authors suggested few new T cells are recruited by each seasonal influenza vaccination.

The source was PBMCs from blood, collected 23 months after vaccination. The TCR sequence derives from a man aged 50-75 years who received an inactivated influenza vaccine.

The DNA of the CDR3 is TGCAGCGTTGAAGGCGCTGAGCAGTTCTTC. This translates into CSVEGAEQFF. V usage is TRBV29-1 and J usage is TRBJ2-1, with unresolved D. Germline CDR1 is SQVTM and CDR2 is ANQGSEA. This CDR3 is built from 10 residues. V lost 1 base to trimming and J lost 9 bases, with 4 bases between them.